This note documents a single T cell receptor (beta chain) sequence. The immunoSEQ assay was v3. Clones were sequenced by immunoSEQ multiplex PCR, and TCRdb holds only the in-frame ones, with some missing. Among around 59,000 clones listed, about 69% were seen once. The time point denotes: pre-treatment sample, taken before nivolumab and TIL therapy. This record belongs to a study of TIL therapy for anti-PD-1-resistant metastatic lung cancer. Germline V CDR1 and CDR2: PRHDT, FYEKMQ (reference sequence). The CDR3 contains 16 residues. The V and J ends lost 1 base and 3 bases respectively, with 14 bases between them.

The chain recombines TRBV13 with TRBJ2-3; D remains unclear. This sample comprised blood, obtained at baseline. The TCR comes from a person aged 25 to 85 with non-small cell lung cancer. CDR3 in amino acids: CASSLALNVDTDTQYF. The CDR3 region has the DNA TGTGCCAGCAGCTTAGCTCTAAACGTTGATACAGATACGCAGTATTTT.